This T cell receptor (beta chain) was sequenced for a study of blood T cell repertoires in COVID-19. Study-wide context: Samples taken during acute and convalescent COVID-19 were collected in the United States, Italy and Spain. PBMCs, B-cell-depleted T cells, or T cells were the source of the cDNA or gDNA that made up the material.

In germline, CDR1 is MDHEN, CDR2 SYDVKM. CDR3 size: 16 residues. The trim removed 0 bases at V and 4 bases at J, leaving 4 bases unmatched. Per the authors' pipeline: The assay estimated nucleated cells by amplifying reference gene primers. Using immunoSEQ multiplex PCR, the repertoire was profiled, and TCRdb retains in-frame clones only, with some absent. The V and J calls and clone size come from that table; D and trimming were worked out from the DNA. Seen here are 350,000 to 400,000 clones, 75% to 90% observed once, and the top ten hold about 7.1%. The receptor's source is a woman aged 60-75 years with COVID-19, enrolled during active disease. The chain employs TRBV28 and TRBJ2-7; 12 bases line up with TRBD1. Sequencing was performed on peripheral blood. CDR3 region: CASSLWGQGARYEQYF. The DNA of the CDR3 is TGTGCCAGCAGTTTATGGGGACAGGGGGCCCGGTACGAGCAGTACTTC.